The 17 T cell receptor beta chains in this list originate from one sample, sequenced in a study of T-cell memory formation after mild COVID-19. TCRdb re-called the 5' RACE reads with MiXCR, one entry per CDR3 protein. The table has approximately 580,000 distinct CDR3 sequences, 20% seen once; the top ten hold approximately 12%. Sequencing input: PBMCs or a T cell subset sorted from them (not recorded which). These receptors were collected from an adult woman who had mild COVID-19 (a few samples of this study predate the infection). Cell type and time point are not known.

In its sample, this clonotype was seen a few times. The V and J genes are TRBV5-1 and TRBJ2-5; D not resolved. The germline CDR1 and CDR2 sequences are SGHRS and YFSETQ. There are 13 residues in the CDR3. Trimming took 2 bases from V and 5 from J, leaving 10 bases between them. The CDR3 sequence: CASSLDHGETQYF. CDR3 in DNA: TGCGCCAGCAGCTTAGACCACGGGGAGACCCAGTACTTC.

This clonotype has a count of ten or more. The chain recombines TRBV4-1 with TRBJ2-7, with D possibly matching TRBD2 (5 bases). Germline CDR1 is MGHRA and CDR2 is YSYEKL. This CDR3 is built from 14 residues. Trimming shortened V by 4 bases and J by 2 bases, and 12 bases separated the two germline ends. As DNA, the CDR3 is TGCGCCAGCAGCCTGGACTCGGGGACCTACGAGCAGTACTTC. Amino acids: CASSLDSGTYEQYF.

The CDR3 here is CASSFGFATDTQYF. In DNA form, the CDR3 reads TGTGCCAGCAGCTTCGGGTTCGCAACAGATACGCAGTATTTT. The genes are TRBV7-9 and TRBJ2-3; D ambiguous. Looked up from germline, CDR1 is SEHNR and CDR2 is FQNEAQ (reference sequence). There are 14 residues in the CDR3. V was pared by 3 bases and J by 3 bases, with 10 bases between.

A few counts support this clonotype. This chain joins TRBV7-2 and TRBJ2-3; a possible D gene is TRBD2 (6 bases). Germline loops: CDR1 SGHTA, CDR2 FQGNSA. The CDR3 totals 16 residues. The V end lost 2 bases, the J end lost 2 bases, and 14 bases lay between the germline ends. CDR3: CASSLPAWGVTDTQYF. CDR3 sequence (DNA): TGTGCCAGCAGCTTACCTGCGTGGGGGGTCACAGATACGCAGTATTTT.

The gene calls are TRBV9 and TRBJ1-2; D unclear. The CDR3 has 14 residues. Per germline, CDR1 SGDLS and CDR2 YYNGEE. The V and J ends lost 0 bases and 2 bases respectively, with 8 bases between them. The CDR3 spells CASSVGFENYGYTF. CDR3 sequence (DNA): TGTGCCAGCAGCGTAGGGTTCGAAAACTATGGCTACACCTTC.

The chain carries TRBV11-2 and TRBJ2-3; the match to TRBD1 covers 7 bases. CDR1 and CDR2 (germline): SGHAT, FQNNGV. There are 14 residues in the CDR3. J was trimmed by 6 bases and V by 1 base; bases with no gene match: 4. The CDR3 here is CASSLVGGGDTQYF. In DNA, the CDR3 is TGTGCCAGCAGCTTAGTAGGGGGCGGGGATACGCAGTATTTT.

This clonotype appeared a few times. The CDR3 sequence: CAWAGQLKNIQYF. As DNA, the CDR3 is TGTGCCTGGGCGGGACAACTTAAAAACATTCAGTACTTC. This chain joins TRBV30 and TRBJ2-4, with D tentatively TRBD1 or TRBD2 (6 bases each). The CDR3 loop spans 13 amino acids. Germline V gene data show CDR1 as GTSNPN and CDR2 as SVGIG (reference sequence). Trimming cost V 5 bases and J 4 bases, with 12 bases left between them. The variable domain in full, with the rest retrieved from reference TRBV30 and TRBJ2-4, is SQTIHQWPATLVQPVGSPLSLECTVEGTSNPNLYWYRQAAGRGLQLLFYSVGIGQISSEVPQNLSASRPQDRQFILSSKKLLLSDSGFYLCAWAGQLKNIQYFGAGTRLSVL.

The J gene is TRBJ2-1, the V gene TRBV7-6; 8 nucleotides line up with TRBD2. J gave up 6 bases and V 5 bases, and 12 bases lay outside the gene matches. Germline V CDR1 and CDR2: SGHVS, FNYEAQ. This CDR3 contains 16 residues. The CDR3 reads CASSHVGLAGSNEQFF. CDR3 in DNA: TGTGCCAGCAGCCATGTAGGGCTAGCGGGTAGCAATGAGCAGTTCTTC.

This clonotype turned up a few times. The rearrangement uses TRBV30 and TRBJ2-1; no firm D call. V gave up 3 bases and J gave up 9 bases, with 15 bases separating them. The V gene's germline CDR1 is GTSNPN and CDR2 SVGIG (reference sequence). The length of the CDR3 is 13 residues. The CDR3 reads CAWRHPAGGEQFF. In DNA, the CDR3 is TGTGCCTGGAGGCACCCCGCAGGTGGTGAGCAGTTCTTC.

This clonotype was recorded many times. The chain recombines TRBV2 with TRBJ2-5, with 8 nucleotides matching TRBD1. The germline CDR1 and CDR2 sequences are SNHLY and FYNNEI. Trimming at V came to 0 bases and at J to 5 bases, leaving 11 bases not matched to a gene. CDR3 size: 17 residues. CDR3 sequence reads: CASSEAPHRGIVETQYF. The CDR3 bases are TGTGCCAGCAGTGAAGCGCCCCACAGGGGGATAGTTGAGACCCAGTACTTC.

V usage is TRBV4-3 and J usage is TRBJ2-7; possibly TRBD1 or TRBD2 for D (5 bases each). The CDR3 is 15 amino acids. Germline V gene lookup returns CDR1 LGHNA and CDR2 YSLEER. V gave up 5 bases and J gave up 0 bases, with 14 bases separating them. CDR3 sequence: CASSSGRQSSYEQYF. CDR3 in DNA: TGCGCCAGCAGCTCAGGGAGACAATCCTCCTACGAGCAGTACTTC.

The V gene is TRBV24-1, the J gene TRBJ2-7; tentative D call: TRBD1 (5 bases). Per the germline V gene, CDR1 is KGHDR and CDR2 is SFDVKD. This CDR3 has 17 residues. V was clipped by 5 bases and J by 2 bases, with 21 bases between them. The CDR3: CATSAPKVTGAPYEQYF. In DNA, the CDR3 is TGTGCCACCAGTGCCCCGAAGGTAACAGGAGCCCCCTACGAGCAGTACTTC.

The CDR3 loop is CASSPVAGGGYNEQFF. Here the CDR3 DNA reads TGTGCCAGCAGTCCCGTAGCGGGGGGGGGATACAATGAGCAGTTCTTC. The V and J genes are TRBV12-3 or TRBV12-4 and TRBJ2-1, with 11 bases fitting TRBD2. V lost 5 bases and J lost 4; bases outside the gene matches: 7. This CDR3 region has 16 residues.

V gene TRBV20-1 combines with J gene TRBJ2-1; possible D gene TRBD2, 5 bases. Per the germline V gene, CDR1 is DFQATT and CDR2 is SNEGSKA (reference sequence). Trimming took 7 bases from V and 5 from J, leaving 12 bases between them. CDR3 length: 12 residues. The DNA for the CDR3 is TGCAGTGTTAGCGACAACAACAATGAGCAGTTCTTC. Its protein product is CSVSDNNNEQFF.

There are many counts of this clonotype. V usage is TRBV7-9 and J usage is TRBJ1-1; 8 bases line up with TRBD1. The CDR3 covers 12 residues. With 5 bases clipped from V and 8 bases from J, the junction kept 4 bases outside the gene matches. From germline, CDR1 is SEHNR and CDR2 FQNEAQ (reference sequence). CDR3 region: CASSPGQGEAFF. CDR3 bases: TGTGCCAGCAGCCCCGGACAGGGAGAAGCTTTCTTT.

This clonotype was recorded many times. The chain joins TRBV5-1 to TRBJ2-3; TRBD2 aligns across 7 bases. The CDR3 totals 16 residues. V lost 5 bases and J lost 0; bases outside the gene matches: 9. Looked up from germline, CDR1 is SGHRS and CDR2 is YFSETQ. The CDR3 is CASRLQGAGSTDTQYF. The CDR3 coding sequence is TGCGCCAGCAGACTCCAAGGAGCGGGAAGCACAGATACGCAGTATTTT.

The J gene is TRBJ1-2, the V gene TRBV7-9, with D possibly matching TRBD1 (5 bases). This CDR3 has 16 residues. Trimming stripped 1 base from V and 8 bases from J, with 20 bases between. Germline V gene data show CDR1 as SEHNR and CDR2 as FQNEAQ (reference sequence). CDR3 region: CASSLGIDRVTEGYTF. CDR3 coding DNA: TGTGCCAGCAGCTTAGGTATCGACAGAGTAACGGAGGGCTACACCTTC.